Following are 10 T cell receptor beta chains from one sample sequenced in a study of T cell responses to AZD1222 COVID-19 vaccine. Profiled with immunoSEQ multiplex PCR; TCRdb holds only in-frame clones, not every one. The data show 55,000 to 65,000 clones, over 75% seen once. Sequenced here: peripheral blood, sampled on day 0 of AZD1222 vaccination. All receptors derive from an adult in good health.

This chain uses TRBV29-1 with TRBJ1-3, with D hard to call. The CDR3 runs 11 residues. The V end lost 4 bases, the J end lost 7 bases, and 8 bases lay between the germline ends. CDR1 is SQVTM, CDR2 ANQGSEA, per germline. CDR3: CSVVVPNTIYF. The CDR3 coding sequence is TGCAGCGTTGTTGTGCCGAACACCATATATTTT.

The CDR3 nucleotides read TGTGCCAGTAGTACTCTTCGACAGGGCGAGGAAAAACTGTTTTTT. Protein sequence: CASSTLRQGEEKLFF. J is TRBJ1-4 and V is TRBV19, with TRBD1 matching over 7 bases. The CDR3 spans 15 residues. J lost 8 bases, V lost 4 bases, and 10 bases had no gene match. Germline V CDR1 and CDR2: LNHDA, SQIVND (reference sequence).

The CDR3 DNA reads as TGTGCCTGGAGTGGGCTAGCGGGGGGGCCGGATGAGCAGTTCTTC. It yields the protein CAWSGLAGGPDEQFF. V is TRBV30 and J is TRBJ2-1; 12 bases agree with TRBD2. Germline CDR1 is GTSNPN and CDR2 is SVGIG (reference sequence). V trimming: 1 base; J trimming: 8 bases; junction bases outside the gene matches: 6. The CDR3 is made up of 15 amino acids.

This chain links TRBV19 with TRBJ2-3; 9 bases align to TRBD1. V lost 4 bases to trimming and J lost 5 bases; unmatched junction nucleotides: 4. CDR3 length: 14 residues. Per germline, CDR1 LNHDA and CDR2 SQIVND (reference sequence). CDR3 sequence reads: CASSRGQGGDTQYF. The CDR3 nucleotides are TGTGCCAGTAGTAGGGGACAGGGAGGAGATACGCAGTATTTT.

For the CDR3, the DNA is TGTGCCAGCGGCAGGGAGTATGGCAATCAGCCCCAGCATTTT. As protein: CASGREYGNQPQHF. The chain recombines TRBV6-5 with TRBJ1-5; possible D gene TRBD1, 5 bases. The CDR3 has 14 residues. Germline V CDR1 and CDR2: MNHEY, SVGAGI. The V and J ends lost 8 bases and 2 bases respectively, with 13 bases between them.

The V and J genes are TRBV7-3 and TRBJ2-7, with a tentative D call TRBD2 (6 bases). The CDR3 is made up of 14 amino acids. V lost 8 bases to trimming and J lost 4 bases, with 18 bases between them. The germline gives CDR1 SGHTA, CDR2 FQGTGA. The CDR3 is CASGLGGSTYEQYF. The CDR3 DNA sequence: TGTGCCAGCGGTCTGGGGGGTAGTACGTACGAGCAGTACTTC.

The V call is TRBV9, the J call TRBJ2-1; 8 nucleotides match TRBD2. CDR3 length: 13 residues. The germline CDR1 and CDR2 sequences are SGDLS and YYNGEE. The ends lost 4 bases at V and 14 bases at J; junction bases unmatched: 11. CDR3 protein: CASSRSRTSWEFF. DNA of the CDR3: TGTGCCAGCAGCCGAAGCCGGACTAGCTGGGAGTTCTTC. Full variable domain (remainder filled in from reference TRBV9 and TRBJ2-1): DSGVTQTPKHLITATGQRVTLRCSPRSGDLSVYWYQQSLDQGLQFLIQYYNGEERAKGNILERFSAQQFPDLHSELNLSSLELGDSALYFCASSRSRTSWEFFGPGTRLTVL.

The chain recombines TRBV25-1 with TRBJ2-3; D possibly corresponds to TRBD1 (5 bases). The V end was cut by 1 base, the J end by 2 bases, with 16 bases between. CDR1 and CDR2 (germline): MGHDK, SYGVNS. This CDR3 spans 17 amino acids. The CDR3 DNA is TGTGCCAGCAGTGAATCCGAAAGAGGACATTACACAGATACGCAGTATTTT. Its translation: CASSESERGHYTDTQYF.

This sequence joins TRBV6-1 and TRBJ2-2; TRBD1 aligns across 8 bases. The CDR3 has 14 amino acids. Trimming took 8 bases from V and 4 from J; bases not matched to a gene: 6. Germline-derived CDR1 and CDR2 are MNHNS and SASEGT. CDR3 sequence reads: CASLNTGGTGELFF. The CDR3, as DNA: TGTGCCAGCCTCAATACAGGGGGCACCGGGGAGCTGTTTTTT.

The chain employs TRBV6-5 and TRBJ1-5, with D perhaps TRBD1 (6 bases). Germline lookup yields CDR1 MNHEY and CDR2 SVGAGI. The CDR3 has 15 residues. Trimming stripped 4 bases from V and 4 bases from J, with 14 bases between. Written as DNA, the CDR3 is TGTGCCAGCAGTTCCCCACGGCAGGGGAATCAGCCCCAGCATTTT. This gives the protein CASSSPRQGNQPQHF.